These 8 T cell receptor beta chains share one sample of origin, sequenced in a study of T cells in Graves' hyperthyroidism and ophthalmopathy. Amplification of TCR beta CDR3 regions used RNA as the template. Researchers ran a first-round RT-PCR on the TCR CDR3 using the HTBI primer set. TCRdb reprocessed the multiplex PCR reads via MiXCR and lists one record per CDR3 protein. The sample includes about 600,000 distinct CDR3 sequences, roughly 16% of them seen just once. Sequencing was carried out using blood. The receptors shown here come from a woman aged 40 to 50 with Graves' ophthalmopathy.

This chain uses TRBV7-6 with TRBJ2-6; D ambiguous. Germline CDR1 is SGHVS and CDR2 is FNYEAQ. V was trimmed by 1 base and J by 0 bases, leaving 7 bases between them. The CDR3 is 16 amino acids. CDR3 protein: CASSLDRSSGANVLTF. CDR3 sequence (DNA): TGTGCCAGCAGCTTAGACCGAAGCTCTGGGGCCAACGTCCTGACTTTC.

The rearrangement uses TRBV5-8 and TRBJ2-7; 9 bases are shared with TRBD1. Germline CDR1 SGHTS, CDR2 YDEGEE. The junction had 4 bases not matched to a gene; V was cut back by 4 bases and J by 2 bases. CDR3 length equals 14 residues. The CDR3 DNA reads TGTGCCAGCAGCATGGGACAGGGTACCTACGAGCAGTACTTC. This translates into CASSMGQGTYEQYF.

This clonotype was counted at least ten times. The gene calls are TRBV30 and TRBJ1-4; 10 nucleotides agree with TRBD1. The CDR3 loop spans 13 amino acids. The germline V gene encodes CDR1 GTSNPN and CDR2 SVGIG (reference sequence). The V segment lost 4 bases and the J segment 10 bases; nucleotides outside the gene matches: 6. CDR3 sequence: CAWMGQGRGKLFF. The CDR3 bases are TGTGCCTGGATGGGACAGGGGCGCGGAAAACTGTTTTTT.

This clonotype was detected ten times or more. The chain has TRBV2 and TRBJ2-3, with D maybe TRBD2 (6 bases). The CDR3 extends over 14 amino acids. Per the germline V gene, CDR1 is SNHLY and CDR2 is FYNNEI. Trimming pared 4 bases from V and 3 bases from J, leaving 11 bases between. The CDR3 DNA follows: TGTGCCAGCAGTGCTGTAGCGGAAACAGATACGCAGTATTTT. Its protein is CASSAVAETDTQYF.

V is TRBV7-6 and J is TRBJ2-5; the D gene is possibly TRBD2 (7 bases). CDR1 is SGHVS and CDR2 is FNYEAQ in the germline V gene. This CDR3 region has 14 residues. Trimming left V 0 bases short and J 7 bases short, with 12 bases between. CDR3: CASSLAGEGGTQYF. The CDR3 bases are TGTGCCAGCAGCTTAGCGGGGGAGGGGGGGACCCAGTACTTC.

The rearrangement links TRBV5-1 to TRBJ1-1, with TRBD1 as a possible D gene (5 bases). This CDR3 is built from 15 residues. Germline assignment: CDR1 SGHRS and CDR2 YFSETQ. V was clipped by 0 bases and J by 4 bases, with 13 bases between them. The CDR3 bases are TGCGCCAGCAGCTTGGTCGGGGGTACTAGCACTGAAGCTTTCTTT. Amino acid sequence: CASSLVGGTSTEAFF.

This sequence joins TRBV10-3 and TRBJ2-2, with TRBD1 as a possible D gene (5 bases). CDR3 size: 16 residues. V was clipped by 1 base and J by 0 bases, with 9 bases between them. Germline V gene sequence: CDR1 ENHRY, CDR2 SYGVKD. CDR3 nucleotides: TGTGCCATCAGTGAGTTAGGACAAACGAACACCGGGGAGCTGTTTTTT. Translated: CAISELGQTNTGELFF.

This clonotype was seen repeatedly, ten times or more. The chain carries TRBV5-1 and TRBJ1-1, with unresolved D. The V gene's germline CDR1 is SGHRS and CDR2 YFSETQ. Trimming cost V 1 base and J 8 bases, with 15 bases left between them. The CDR3 consists of 14 residues. In nucleotides, the CDR3 is TGCGCCAGCAGCTTGAACGGCCCGATGCCAGAAGCTTTCTTT. Amino acid sequence: CASSLNGPMPEAFF.